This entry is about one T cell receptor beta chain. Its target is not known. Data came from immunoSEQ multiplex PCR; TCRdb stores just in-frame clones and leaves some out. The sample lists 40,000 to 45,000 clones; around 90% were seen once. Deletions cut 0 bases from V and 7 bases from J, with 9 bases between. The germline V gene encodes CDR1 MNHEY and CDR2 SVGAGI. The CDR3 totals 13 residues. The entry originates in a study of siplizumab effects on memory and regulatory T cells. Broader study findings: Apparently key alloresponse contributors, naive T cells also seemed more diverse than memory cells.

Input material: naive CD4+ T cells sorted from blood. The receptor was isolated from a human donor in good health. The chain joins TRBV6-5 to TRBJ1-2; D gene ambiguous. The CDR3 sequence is CASSYSGVAGYTF. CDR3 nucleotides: TGTGCCAGCAGTTACTCCGGGGTAGCTGGCTACACCTTC.